This T cell receptor beta chain came from a study of immune evolution from preneoplasia to lung adenocarcinoma. Trimming took 10 bases from V and 11 from J, leaving 15 bases between them. Germline-derived CDR1 and CDR2 are MNHEY and SVGAGI. The CDR3 is 10 residues long. This clone is medium-sized within its sample. Its cognate antigen is unknown. Study results and caveats: Top clone frequencies peaked in normal lung, apparently declining through invasive adenocarcinoma.

TCRdb's copy holds only in-frame clones and misses some; the assay was immunoSEQ multiplex PCR. This sample carries about 6,300 clones, around 77% of them seen once, and the ten largest clones take approximately 12%. Patients had resection in Japan or China between about 2014 and 2017. H&E slides confirmed each diagnosis, reviewed by two pathologists independently. Sequenced sample: FFPE minimally invasive lung adenocarcinoma tissue. The clonotype was recovered from a person aged 65-85 years with lung adenocarcinoma. V gene TRBV6-5 combines with J gene TRBJ2-7; D is possibly TRBD2 (5 bases). CDR3 DNA sequence: TGTGCCACCTTTCACGGGGATGAGTACTTC. Translation gives CATFHGDEYF.